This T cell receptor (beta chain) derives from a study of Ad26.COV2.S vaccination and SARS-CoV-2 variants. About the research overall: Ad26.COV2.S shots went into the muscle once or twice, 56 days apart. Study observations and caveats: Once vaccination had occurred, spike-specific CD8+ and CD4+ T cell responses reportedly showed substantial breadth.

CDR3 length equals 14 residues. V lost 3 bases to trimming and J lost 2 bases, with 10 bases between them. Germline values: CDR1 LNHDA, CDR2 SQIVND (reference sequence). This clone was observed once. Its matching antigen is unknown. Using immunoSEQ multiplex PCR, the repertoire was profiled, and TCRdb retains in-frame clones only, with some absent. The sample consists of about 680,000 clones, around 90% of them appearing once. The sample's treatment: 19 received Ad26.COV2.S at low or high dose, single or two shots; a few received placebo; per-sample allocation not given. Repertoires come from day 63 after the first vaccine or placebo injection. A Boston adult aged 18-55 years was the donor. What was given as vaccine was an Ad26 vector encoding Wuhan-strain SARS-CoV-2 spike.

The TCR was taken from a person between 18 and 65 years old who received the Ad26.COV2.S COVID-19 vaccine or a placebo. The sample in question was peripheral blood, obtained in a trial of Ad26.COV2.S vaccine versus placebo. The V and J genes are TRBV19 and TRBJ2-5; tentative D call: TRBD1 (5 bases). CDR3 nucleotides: TGTGCCAGTAGTATGACAGTTGAGCAAGAGACCCAGTACTTC. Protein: CASSMTVEQETQYF.